This TCR beta chain was obtained from a study of blood T cell repertoires in COVID-19. Turning to the study itself: COVID-19 samples collected from the United States, Italy and Spain covered acute and convalescent phases. The analysed material was cDNA or gDNA that came from T cells, B-cell-depleted T cells, or PBMCs.

V was pared by 4 bases and J by 0 bases, with 3 bases of the junction left unmatched. Germline CDR1 SSHAT, CDR2 FNYEAQ (reference sequence). The CDR3 spans 15 residues. Per the study methods: Amplification of reference gene primers was used by the study to estimate nucleated cell counts. Repertoires were generated with immunoSEQ multiplex PCR, while TCRdb's copy carries only in-frame clones and drops some. V, J and clone size derive from that table, while D and trimming were established from the DNA sequence. The table lists some 220,000 clones, around three quarters of them singletons, with about 7.2% in the top ten.

This TCR derives from an older woman with acute or convalescent COVID-19. The genes are TRBV7-7 and TRBJ2-5, with 9 bases that match TRBD1. Sequenced material: peripheral blood. As DNA, the CDR3 is TGTGCCAGCAGCTCCGGGACAGGGAACCAAGAGACCCAGTACTTC. Translation gives CASSSGTGNQETQYF.